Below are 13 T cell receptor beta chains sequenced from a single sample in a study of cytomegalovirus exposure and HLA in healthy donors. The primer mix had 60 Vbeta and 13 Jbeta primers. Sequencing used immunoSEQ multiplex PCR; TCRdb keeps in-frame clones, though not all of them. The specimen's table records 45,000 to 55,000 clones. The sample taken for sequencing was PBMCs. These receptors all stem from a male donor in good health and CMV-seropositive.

CDR3 in amino acids: CASSTSDSYEQYF. The CDR3 DNA reads as TGCGCCAGCAGTACTTCTGACAGCTACGAGCAGTACTTC. The genes are TRBV5-1 and TRBJ2-5, with a tentative D call TRBD1 (5 bases). The J call is in doubt because the DNA end fits TRBJ2-7 better. This CDR3 spans 13 amino acids. CDR1 is SGHRS, CDR2 YFSETQ, per germline.

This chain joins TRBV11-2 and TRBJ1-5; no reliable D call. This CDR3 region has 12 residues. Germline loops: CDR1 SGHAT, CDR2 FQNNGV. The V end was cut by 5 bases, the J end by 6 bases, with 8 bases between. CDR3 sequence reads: CASSHLGQPQHF. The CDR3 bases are TGTGCCAGCAGCCACCTAGGTCAGCCCCAGCATTTT.

The DNA of the CDR3 is TGCGCCAGCAGCGAGGGTAGCAGTGGCTACACCTTC. Amino acid sequence: CASSEGSSGYTF. The chain employs TRBV10-2 and TRBJ1-2; D is uncertain. The CDR3 runs 12 residues. The ends were cut back, 6 bases at V and 7 bases at J, with 12 bases in the middle. CDR1 is WSHSY, CDR2 SAAADI, per germline.

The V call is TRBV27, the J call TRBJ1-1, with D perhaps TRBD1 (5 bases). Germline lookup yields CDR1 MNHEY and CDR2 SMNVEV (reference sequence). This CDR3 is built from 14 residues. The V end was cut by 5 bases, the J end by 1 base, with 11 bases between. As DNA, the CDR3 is TGTGCCAGCAGTCCGGACACATCGAACACTGAAGCTTTCTTT. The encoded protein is CASSPDTSNTEAFF.

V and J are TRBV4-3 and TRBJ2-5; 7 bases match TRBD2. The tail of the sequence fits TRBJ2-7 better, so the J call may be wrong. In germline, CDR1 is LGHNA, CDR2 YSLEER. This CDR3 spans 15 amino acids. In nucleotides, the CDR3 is TGCGCCAGCAGCCCTGGGGGGGATCCTTCCTACGAGCAGTACTTC. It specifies CASSPGGDPSYEQYF.

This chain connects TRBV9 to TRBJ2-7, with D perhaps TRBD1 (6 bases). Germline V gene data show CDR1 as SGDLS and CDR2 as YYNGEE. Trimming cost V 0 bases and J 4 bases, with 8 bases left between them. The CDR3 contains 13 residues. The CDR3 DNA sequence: TGTGCCAGCAGCGTAGACGGGACATACGAGCAGTACTTC. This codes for CASSVDGTYEQYF.

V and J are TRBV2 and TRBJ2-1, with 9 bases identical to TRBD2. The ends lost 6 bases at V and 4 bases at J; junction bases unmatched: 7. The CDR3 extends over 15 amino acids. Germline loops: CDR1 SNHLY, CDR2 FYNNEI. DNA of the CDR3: TGTGCCAGCAGCGAGCGGGGGGAGAGATACAATGAGCAGTTCTTC. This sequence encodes CASSERGERYNEQFF.

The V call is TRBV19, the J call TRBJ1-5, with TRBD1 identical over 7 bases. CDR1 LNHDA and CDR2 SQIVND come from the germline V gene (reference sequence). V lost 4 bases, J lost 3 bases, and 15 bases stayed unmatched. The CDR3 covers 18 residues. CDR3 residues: CASSSNRGFRGNNQPQHF. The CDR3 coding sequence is TGTGCCAGTAGTAGTAATAGGGGGTTCAGGGGGAACAATCAGCCCCAGCATTTT. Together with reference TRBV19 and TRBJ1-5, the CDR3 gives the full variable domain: DGGITQSPKYLFRKEGQNVTLSCEQNLNHDAMYWYRQDPGQGLRLIYYSQIVNDFQKGDIAEGYSVSREKKESFPLTVTSAQKNPTAFYLCASSSNRGFRGNNQPQHFGDGTRLSIL.

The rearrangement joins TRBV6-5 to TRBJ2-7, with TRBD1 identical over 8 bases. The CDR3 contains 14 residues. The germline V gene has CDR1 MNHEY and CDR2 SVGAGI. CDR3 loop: CGGRGTGGYYEQYF. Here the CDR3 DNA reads TGTGGCGGCAGGGGGACAGGAGGATACTACGAGCAGTACTTC.

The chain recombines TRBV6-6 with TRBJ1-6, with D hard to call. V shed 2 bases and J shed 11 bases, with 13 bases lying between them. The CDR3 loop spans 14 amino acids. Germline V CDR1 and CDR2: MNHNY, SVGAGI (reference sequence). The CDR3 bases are TGTGCCAGCAGTTACCGACTTCCCAACACACCCCTCCACTTT. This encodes CASSYRLPNTPLHF.

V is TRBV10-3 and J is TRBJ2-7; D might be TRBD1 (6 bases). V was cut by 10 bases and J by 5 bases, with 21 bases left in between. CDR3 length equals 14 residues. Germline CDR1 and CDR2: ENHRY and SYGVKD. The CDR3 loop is CASTTGAGDHEQYF. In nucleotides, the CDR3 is TGTGCCAGCACGACCGGGGCAGGGGACCACGAGCAGTACTTC.

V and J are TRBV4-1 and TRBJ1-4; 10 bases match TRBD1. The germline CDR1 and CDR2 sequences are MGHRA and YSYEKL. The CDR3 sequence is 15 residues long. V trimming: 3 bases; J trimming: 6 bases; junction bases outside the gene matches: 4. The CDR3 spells CASSHPTGGYEKLFF. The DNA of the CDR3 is TGCGCCAGCAGCCACCCGACAGGGGGCTATGAAAAACTGTTTTTT.

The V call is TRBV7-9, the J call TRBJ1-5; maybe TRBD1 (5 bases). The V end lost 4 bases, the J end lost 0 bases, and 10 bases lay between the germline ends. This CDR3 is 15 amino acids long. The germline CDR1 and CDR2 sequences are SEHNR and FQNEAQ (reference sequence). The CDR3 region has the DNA TGTGCCAGCAGCTCCTATCAGGGTAGCAATCAGCCCCAGCATTTT. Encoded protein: CASSSYQGSNQPQHF.